This T cell receptor (beta chain) is from a study of CD8+CD57+ T cells in acquired aplastic anemia. This CDR3 has 16 amino acids. The germline CDR1 and CDR2 sequences are MRHNA and SNTAGT. V shed 0 bases and J shed 2 bases, with 11 bases lying between them. Genomic DNA provided the template from which TCR beta VDJ and CDR3 profiles were obtained. TCRdb fed the reads into MiXCR, producing one record per CDR3 protein. This sample has roughly 180,000 distinct CDR3 sequences, with 40% to 55% found just once. This receptor was obtained from a human donor in good health. The gene calls are TRBV6-4 and TRBJ1-5; D unresolved. Sequenced material: sorted CD4+, CD8+, or CD8+CD57+ T cells (not recorded which) from PBMCs. DNA for the CDR3: TGTGCCAGCAGTGACTCGATGGCAGGAGGCAATCAGCCCCAGCATTTT. Protein product: CASSDSMAGGNQPQHF.